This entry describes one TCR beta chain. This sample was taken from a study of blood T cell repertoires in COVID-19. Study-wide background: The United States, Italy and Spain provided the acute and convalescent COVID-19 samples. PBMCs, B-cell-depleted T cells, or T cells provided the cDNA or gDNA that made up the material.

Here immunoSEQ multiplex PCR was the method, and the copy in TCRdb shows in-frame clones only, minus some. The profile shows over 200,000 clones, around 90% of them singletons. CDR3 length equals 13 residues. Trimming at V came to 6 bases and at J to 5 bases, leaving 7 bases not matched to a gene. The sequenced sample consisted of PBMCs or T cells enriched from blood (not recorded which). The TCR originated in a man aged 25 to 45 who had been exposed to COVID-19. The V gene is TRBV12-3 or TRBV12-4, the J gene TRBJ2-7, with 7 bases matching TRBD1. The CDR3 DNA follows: TGTGCCAGCAGCCGACAGGGAGTCCACGAGCAGTACTTC. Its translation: CASSRQGVHEQYF.